Shown below are 10 T cell receptor beta chains from a single sample sequenced in a study of blood T cell repertoires in COVID-19. TCRdb's copy holds only in-frame clones and misses some; the assay was immunoSEQ multiplex PCR. The repertoire has about 120,000 clones, roughly 80% of them found once; the top ten carry 1.5% to 1.9%. The specimen was peripheral blood. These receptor sequences come from a man aged 45-60 years with acute or convalescent COVID-19.

The V call is TRBV28, the J call TRBJ1-2, with TRBD1 as a possible D gene (6 bases). In germline, CDR1 is MDHEN, CDR2 SYDVKM. V was pared by 4 bases and J by 1 base, with 7 bases between. The CDR3 spans 13 residues. This CDR3 is CASSYRVNYGYTF. The CDR3 DNA follows: TGTGCCAGCAGTTACAGGGTTAACTATGGCTACACCTTC.

The rearrangement joins TRBV10-1 to TRBJ2-3; D might be TRBD2 (5 bases). CDR1 and CDR2 from the germline V gene are WNHNN and SYGVQD (reference sequence). CDR3 size: 14 residues. V lost 3 bases to trimming and J lost 5 bases, with 12 bases between them. This CDR3 is CASSDGGSGDTQYF. The CDR3, as DNA: TGCGCCAGCAGTGATGGAGGCTCCGGAGATACGCAGTATTTT.

A few counts support this clone. The V call is TRBV5-4, the J call TRBJ1-3, with 7 bases fitting TRBD1. The CDR3 covers 14 residues. J gave up 4 bases and V 0 bases, and 1 base lay outside the gene matches. Germline-derived CDR1 and CDR2 are SGHNT and YYREEE (reference sequence). The CDR3 reads CASSLGGQGNTIYF. CDR3 coding DNA: TGTGCCAGCAGCTTGGGGGGACAGGGAAACACCATATATTTT.

This sequence joins TRBV18 and TRBJ1-5, with a weak D call TRBD1 (6 bases). This CDR3 is built from 13 residues. V was clipped by 3 bases and J by 4 bases, with 7 bases between them. Germline-derived CDR1 and CDR2 are KGHSH and LQKENI. CDR3 residues: CASSPDRNQPQHF. The DNA of the CDR3 is TGTGCCAGCTCACCGGACAGAAATCAGCCCCAGCATTTT.

V usage is TRBV3-1 (or the pseudogene TRBV3-2) and J usage is TRBJ1-5; possibly TRBD1 for D (5 bases). In germline, CDR1 is LGHDT, CDR2 YNNKEL (reference sequence). CDR3 length: 12 amino acids. The V end lost 5 bases, the J end lost 4 bases, and 6 bases lay between the germline ends. CDR3 nucleotide sequence: TGTGCCAGCAGCGGGGGGAATCAGCCCCAGCATTTT. This encodes CASSGGNQPQHF.

The V and J genes are TRBV4-1 and TRBJ1-5; 9 nucleotides align to TRBD1. J gave up 7 bases and V 0 bases, and 4 bases lay outside the gene matches. The CDR3 sequence is 15 residues long. The germline V gene has CDR1 MGHRA and CDR2 YSYEKL. CDR3 nucleotide sequence: TGCGCCAGCAGCCAAGATGGGACAGGGTTCCAGCCCCAGCATTTT. Encoded protein: CASSQDGTGFQPQHF.

The chain is built from TRBV9 and TRBJ1-1, with 7 bases aligning to TRBD1. V lost 5 bases and J lost 3; bases outside the gene matches: 10. Germline loops: CDR1 SGDLS, CDR2 YYNGEE. There are 15 residues in the CDR3. CDR3 in DNA: TGTGCCAGCAGTCTTGATACAGGGGTGGACACTGAAGCTTTCTTT. This encodes CASSLDTGVDTEAFF. Combining the CDR3 with reference TRBV9 and TRBJ1-1 gives the whole variable domain DSGVTQTPKHLITATGQRVTLRCSPRSGDLSVYWYQQSLDQGLQFLIQYYNGEERAKGNILERFSAQQFPDLHSELNLSSLELGDSALYFCASSLDTGVDTEAFFGQGTRLTVV.

The CDR3 spells CASSQDLPGLAGGLTDTQYF. As DNA, the CDR3 is TGTGCCAGCAGCCAAGATCTTCCAGGACTAGCGGGGGGCCTCACAGATACGCAGTATTTT. The chain links TRBV3-1 (or the pseudogene TRBV3-2) to TRBJ2-3, with 14 nucleotides matching TRBD2. V was pared by 0 bases and J by 2 bases, with 10 bases of the junction left unmatched. The CDR3 length is 20 residues. Germline lookup yields CDR1 LGHDT and CDR2 YNNKEL (reference sequence).

The chain links TRBV3-1 (or the pseudogene TRBV3-2) to TRBJ1-2, with TRBD1 matching 7 bases. J was trimmed by 8 bases and V by 4 bases; bases with no gene match: 4. From germline, CDR1 is LGHDT and CDR2 YNNKEL (reference sequence). The CDR3 loop spans 12 amino acids. The CDR3 region is CASSPTGSGYTF. In DNA form, the CDR3 reads TGTGCCAGCAGCCCGACAGGGTCAGGCTACACCTTC.

The V gene is TRBV27, the J gene TRBJ1-1, with 8 bases that match TRBD1. Germline lookup yields CDR1 MNHEY and CDR2 SMNVEV (reference sequence). The CDR3 runs to 13 residues. Trimming removed 4 bases from V and 5 bases from J; junction bases left unmatched: 3. The CDR3 DNA reads TGTGCCAGCAGTTGGACAGGGCTTACTGAAGCTTTCTTT. Its protein is CASSWTGLTEAFF.